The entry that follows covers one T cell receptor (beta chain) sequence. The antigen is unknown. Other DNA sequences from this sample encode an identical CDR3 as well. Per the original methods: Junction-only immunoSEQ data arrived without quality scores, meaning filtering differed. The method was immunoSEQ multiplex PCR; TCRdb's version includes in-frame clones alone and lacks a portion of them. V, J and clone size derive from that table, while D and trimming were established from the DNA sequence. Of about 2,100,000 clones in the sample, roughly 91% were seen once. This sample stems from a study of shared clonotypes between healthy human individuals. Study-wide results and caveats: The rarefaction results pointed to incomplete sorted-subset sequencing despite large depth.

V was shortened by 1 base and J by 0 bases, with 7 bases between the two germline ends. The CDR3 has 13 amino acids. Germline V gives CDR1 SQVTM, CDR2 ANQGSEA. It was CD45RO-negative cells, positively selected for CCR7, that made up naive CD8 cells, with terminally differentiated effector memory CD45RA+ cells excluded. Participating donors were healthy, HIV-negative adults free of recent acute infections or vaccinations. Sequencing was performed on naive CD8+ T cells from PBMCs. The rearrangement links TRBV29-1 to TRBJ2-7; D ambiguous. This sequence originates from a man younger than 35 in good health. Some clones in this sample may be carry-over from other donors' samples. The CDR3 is CSVEVGSSYEQYF. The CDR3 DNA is TGCAGCGTTGAAGTAGGCAGCTCCTACGAGCAGTACTTC.